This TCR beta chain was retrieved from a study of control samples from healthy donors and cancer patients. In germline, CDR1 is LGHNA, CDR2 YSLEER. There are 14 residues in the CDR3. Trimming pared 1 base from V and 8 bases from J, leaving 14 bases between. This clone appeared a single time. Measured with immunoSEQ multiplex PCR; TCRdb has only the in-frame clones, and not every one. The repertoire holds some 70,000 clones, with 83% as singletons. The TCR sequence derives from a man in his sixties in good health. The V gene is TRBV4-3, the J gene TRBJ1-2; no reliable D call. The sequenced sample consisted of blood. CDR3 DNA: TGCGCCAGCAGCCAAGTGCCTTCGCCGGGGGGCTACACCTTC. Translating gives CASSQVPSPGGYTF.